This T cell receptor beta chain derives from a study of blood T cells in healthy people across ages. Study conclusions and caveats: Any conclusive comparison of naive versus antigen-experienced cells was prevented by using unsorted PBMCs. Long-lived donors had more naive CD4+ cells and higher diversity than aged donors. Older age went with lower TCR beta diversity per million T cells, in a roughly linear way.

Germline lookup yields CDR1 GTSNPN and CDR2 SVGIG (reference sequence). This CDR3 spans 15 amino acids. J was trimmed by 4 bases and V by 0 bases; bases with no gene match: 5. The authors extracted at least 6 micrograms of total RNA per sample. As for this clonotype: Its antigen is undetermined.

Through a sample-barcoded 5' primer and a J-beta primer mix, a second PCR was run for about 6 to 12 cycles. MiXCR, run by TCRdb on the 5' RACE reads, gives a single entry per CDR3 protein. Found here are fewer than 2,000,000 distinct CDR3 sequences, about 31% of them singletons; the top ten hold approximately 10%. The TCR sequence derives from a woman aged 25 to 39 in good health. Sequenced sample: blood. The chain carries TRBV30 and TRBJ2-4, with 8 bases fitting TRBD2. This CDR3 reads CAWSVSGSTKNIQYF. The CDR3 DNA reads TGTGCCTGGAGTGTAAGCGGGAGTACTAAAAACATTCAGTACTTC.